This TCR beta chain stems from a study of immune evolution from preneoplasia to lung adenocarcinoma. Sequenced by immunoSEQ multiplex PCR; TCRdb stores in-frame clones only, minus some. This sample yields 4,400 or so clones, of which approximately 80% are seen a single time; roughly a tenth belongs to the top ten. Per germline, CDR1 MNHNS and CDR2 SASEGT. This CDR3 spans 13 amino acids. V was pared by 2 bases and J by 5 bases, with 9 bases between. This chain joins TRBV6-1 and TRBJ1-2; D is perhaps TRBD1 (6 bases). This TCR came from a person aged 55-79 years with lung adenocarcinoma. The sequenced sample was FFPE adjacent normal lung tissue. For the CDR3, the DNA is TGTGCCAGCAGTGAATTAGGGGGATATGGCTACACCTTC. Translated, it gives CASSELGGYGYTF.